Below are 13 T cell receptor beta chains sequenced from a single sample in a study of T cell responses to AZD1222 COVID-19 vaccine. Sequenced by immunoSEQ multiplex PCR; TCRdb stores in-frame clones only, minus some. The data show roughly 80,000 clones, 75% to 95% seen once. The specimen was peripheral blood, collected 28 days after the second AZD1222 dose. These receptors came from an adult who received the AZD1222 COVID-19 vaccine.

The V call is TRBV7-9, the J call TRBJ2-2, with 7 positions matching TRBD1. CDR1 is SEHNR, CDR2 FQNEAQ, per germline (reference sequence). J was trimmed by 3 bases and V by 1 base; bases with no gene match: 2. This CDR3 is 15 amino acids long. The CDR3 DNA sequence: TGTGCCAGCAGCTTAGGACAGGGTGACACCGGGGAGCTGTTTTTT. Encoded protein: CASSLGQGDTGELFF.

This chain links TRBV19 with TRBJ2-4; no reliable D call. CDR3 length: 13 residues. Germline V gene lookup returns CDR1 LNHDA and CDR2 SQIVND (reference sequence). Trimming cost V 7 bases and J 7 bases, with 14 bases left between them. CDR3 protein: CASKRDTDNIQYF. In nucleotides, the CDR3 is TGTGCCAGTAAAAGGGATACCGATAACATTCAGTACTTC.

The J gene is TRBJ1-4, the V gene TRBV9; a weak D match, TRBD1 (5 bases). Germline V lookup: CDR1 SGDLS, CDR2 YYNGEE. V lost 4 bases, J lost 0 bases, and 22 bases lay in between. This CDR3 contains 19 residues. The CDR3 DNA follows: TGTGCCAGCAGCCCTCGCCCCCGGGGGGGTCTTGCAACTAATGAAAAACTGTTTTTT. It yields the protein CASSPRPRGGLATNEKLFF.

V gene TRBV24-1 combines with J gene TRBJ1-5; D is undetermined. Germline V gene lookup returns CDR1 KGHDR and CDR2 SFDVKD. Trimming took off 6 bases at V and 0 bases at J, with 17 bases between the two ends. This CDR3 spans 17 amino acids. For the CDR3, the DNA is TGTGCCACCAGTTTTGATGGGGAGCTTTTTAGCAATCAGCCCCAGCATTTT. The encoded protein is CATSFDGELFSNQPQHF.

The CDR3, as DNA: TGTGCCAGCAGCTTGAGGGTTAGCTCTGGAAACACCATATATTTT. It specifies CASSLRVSSGNTIYF. V is TRBV5-6 and J is TRBJ1-3; D is undetermined. Trimming pared 1 base from V and 0 bases from J, leaving 8 bases between. CDR1 is SGHDT, CDR2 YYEEEE, per germline. The CDR3 spans 15 residues.

The genes are TRBV20-1 and TRBJ1-4, with D perhaps TRBD1 (6 bases). Germline V CDR1 and CDR2: DFQATT, SNEGSKA (reference sequence). V lost 4 bases, J lost 10 bases, and 19 bases lay in between. This CDR3 has 14 residues. The CDR3 sequence is CSATEGVTRGKLFF. DNA of the CDR3: TGCAGTGCTACTGAGGGGGTGACACGGGGAAAACTGTTTTTT.

This rearrangement joins TRBV30 to TRBJ1-1; TRBD1 matches 8 bases. Trimming at V came to 8 bases and at J to 1 base, leaving 3 bases not matched to a gene. CDR1 GTSNPN and CDR2 SVGIG come from the germline V gene (reference sequence). CDR3 length: 12 amino acids. CDR3 in DNA: TGTGCCAGTGACAGGGGGAACACTGAAGCTTTCTTT. This codes for CASDRGNTEAFF.

The chain uses TRBV19 and TRBJ1-1; possibly TRBD1 for D (5 bases). This CDR3 contains 13 residues. Trimming took 2 bases from V and 7 from J, leaving 11 bases between them. Looked up from germline, CDR1 is LNHDA and CDR2 is SQIVND (reference sequence). DNA for the CDR3: TGTGCCAGTAGTATAAGGAGGGGTCATGAAGCTTTCTTT. It encodes CASSIRRGHEAFF.

This clone has only one observation. The chain links TRBV6-4 to TRBJ1-5; 7 bases map to TRBD1. V dropped 3 bases and J dropped 10; count of bases not matched to a gene: 6. CDR3 size: 13 residues. Germline lookup yields CDR1 MRHNA and CDR2 SNTAGT. The DNA for the CDR3 is TGTGCCAGCAGTGAATCGGGACAGATCCCCCAGCATTTT. Translated: CASSESGQIPQHF.

The gene calls are TRBV6-5 and TRBJ2-7; possible D gene TRBD1, 7 bases. Per germline, CDR1 MNHEY and CDR2 SVGAGI. CDR3 length: 15 residues. The V gene lost 6 bases and the J gene lost 1 base, with 16 bases spanning the gap. CDR3 DNA sequence: TGTGCCAGCAGATTTCAAGCAGGGGGGTCCTACGAGCAGTACTTC. The encoded protein is CASRFQAGGSYEQYF.

The chain recombines TRBV6-5 with TRBJ2-1; the match to TRBD1 covers 9 bases. The trim removed 4 bases at V and 8 bases at J, leaving 9 bases unmatched. Germline CDR1 is MNHEY and CDR2 is SVGAGI. There are 15 residues in the CDR3. Written as DNA, the CDR3 is TGTGCCAGCAGTTCCACCGGGACAGGGAGCCATGAGCAGTTCTTC. Translation: CASSSTGTGSHEQFF.

The chain links TRBV5-6 to TRBJ1-1; D remains ambiguous. The V end was cut by 1 base, the J end by 5 bases, with 12 bases between. The CDR3 spans 14 residues. The germline V gene has CDR1 SGHDT and CDR2 YYEEEE. The DNA of the CDR3 is TGTGCCAGCAGCTTGTTGGGGTCGGATACTGAAGCTTTCTTT. Its translation is CASSLLGSDTEAFF.

This sequence joins TRBV6-4 and TRBJ1-5; D gene uncertain. Trimming cost V 6 bases and J 11 bases, with 23 bases left between them. This CDR3 has 15 amino acids. Germline CDR1 MRHNA, CDR2 SNTAGT. CDR3 DNA sequence: TGTGCCAGCAGAAGACTCGGGCTACCCTTTTCGGCCCAGCATTTT. It translates to CASRRLGLPFSAQHF.